These 28 T cell receptor beta chains were all obtained from the same sample, sequenced in a study of cytomegalovirus exposure and HLA in healthy donors. The study ran its PCR with 60 Vbeta and 13 Jbeta primers. Only in-frame clones appear in the TCRdb table, and some are missing; sequencing was by immunoSEQ multiplex PCR. In the table there are around 190,000 clones, about 77% of which are singletons. Sequenced: PBMCs. Receptors were obtained from a man aged 60-69 years in good health and CMV-seronegative.

V usage is TRBV19 and J usage is TRBJ1-5, with TRBD1 matching 7 bases. Trimming removed 0 bases from V and 6 bases from J; junction bases left unmatched: 20. Germline lookup yields CDR1 LNHDA and CDR2 SQIVND (reference sequence). The CDR3 runs 20 residues. The CDR3 DNA follows: TGTGCCAGTAGTATAGATACATCCGGGACAGCGGGTATAATTCGTCAGCCCCAGCATTTT. The encoded protein is CASSIDTSGTAGIIRQPQHF.

V usage is TRBV29-1 and J usage is TRBJ2-4; tentatively, D is TRBD1 (5 bases). The CDR3 runs to 14 residues. V was clipped by 4 bases and J by 1 base, with 11 bases between them. Germline V gives CDR1 SQVTM, CDR2 ANQGSEA. Here the CDR3 DNA reads TGCAGCGTTGGTCGTCAGGGTGCCAAAAACATTCAGTACTTC. As protein: CSVGRQGAKNIQYF.

The J gene is TRBJ1-4, the V gene TRBV28, with 9 positions matching TRBD1. The germline V gene encodes CDR1 MDHEN and CDR2 SYDVKM. The CDR3 loop spans 15 amino acids. Trimming took 5 bases from V and 7 from J; bases not matched to a gene: 8. CDR3 loop: CASSTNRGPSEKLFF. The CDR3 DNA is TGTGCCAGCAGTACGAACAGGGGGCCAAGTGAAAAACTGTTTTTT.

The rearrangement links TRBV9 to TRBJ2-7; D unresolved. V lost 2 bases and J 1 base, leaving 13 bases between the germline ends. Germline V CDR1 and CDR2: SGDLS, YYNGEE. The CDR3 totals 15 residues. The CDR3 DNA reads as TGTGCCAGCAGCGTGTTCCTTTTCTTTTCCTACGAGCAGTACTTC. Amino acids: CASSVFLFFSYEQYF.

The V and J genes are TRBV6-5 and TRBJ2-2; no clear D gene. The CDR3 is 14 residues long. Germline CDR1 is MNHEY and CDR2 is SVGAGI. V was pared by 4 bases and J by 1 base, with 7 bases between. The CDR3 loop reads CASSLGRNTGELFF. CDR3 DNA sequence: TGTGCCAGCAGTTTGGGCAGGAACACCGGGGAGCTGTTTTTT.

V is TRBV7-3 and J is TRBJ2-7; D is undetermined. Germline CDR1 SGHTA, CDR2 FQGTGA. The CDR3 runs 13 residues. Deletions cut 5 bases from V and 4 bases from J, with 12 bases between. The CDR3 reads CASSPGLPYEQYF. The CDR3, as DNA: TGTGCCAGCAGCCCGGGTCTCCCGTACGAGCAGTACTTC.

The V gene is TRBV7-2, the J gene TRBJ2-7, with D unresolved. From germline, CDR1 is SGHTA and CDR2 FQGNSA. This CDR3 region has 13 residues. Between the trimmed V and J ends, which lost 1 base and 3 bases, there was a span of 7 bases. The CDR3 here is CASSLESGYEQYF. For the CDR3, the DNA is TGTGCCAGCAGCTTAGAATCAGGCTACGAGCAGTACTTC.

The rearrangement joins TRBV4-2 to TRBJ1-6, with D maybe TRBD1 (6 bases). The V end lost 0 bases, the J end lost 2 bases, and 14 bases lay between the germline ends. Germline V gene lookup returns CDR1 LGHNA and CDR2 YNFKEQ. The CDR3 contains 18 residues. This CDR3 reads CASSQDKAGATYNSPLHF. CDR3 DNA sequence: TGTGCCAGCAGCCAAGATAAAGCAGGGGCCACCTATAATTCACCCCTCCACTTT.

In its sample, this clone was seen a few times. The V call is TRBV12-5, the J call TRBJ2-7; D may be TRBD2 (6 bases). This CDR3 is built from 15 residues. The V gene lost 0 bases and the J gene lost 2 bases, with 11 bases spanning the gap. Germline loops: CDR1 LGHNT, CDR2 FRNRAP. This chain's CDR3 is CASGLVLGGAYEQYF. DNA for the CDR3: TGTGCTAGTGGTTTGGTTCTCGGGGGTGCCTACGAGCAGTACTTC.

This clone has a single count. The chain couples TRBV19 to TRBJ2-7, with TRBD1 identical over 8 bases. Looked up from germline, CDR1 is LNHDA and CDR2 is SQIVND (reference sequence). This CDR3 contains 15 residues. The trim removed 4 bases at V and 1 base at J, leaving 6 bases unmatched. Here the CDR3 reads CASSTLDRGSYEQYF. In nucleotides, the CDR3 is TGTGCCAGTAGTACCCTAGACAGGGGTTCCTACGAGCAGTACTTC.

The chain uses TRBV5-1 and TRBJ2-5, with D hard to call. The CDR3 is made up of 12 amino acids. Trimming took 1 base from V and 5 from J, leaving 6 bases between them. The V gene's germline CDR1 is SGHRS and CDR2 YFSETQ. As DNA, the CDR3 is TGCGCCAGCAGCTTGACCGGGGAGACCCAGTACTTC. The encoded protein is CASSLTGETQYF.

V usage is TRBV4-2 and J usage is TRBJ1-5, with D possibly matching TRBD1 (6 bases). V was trimmed by 4 bases and J by 3 bases, leaving 10 bases between them. The germline gives CDR1 LGHNA, CDR2 YNFKEQ. The CDR3 has 14 amino acids. CDR3 in amino acids: CASSRGQNNQPQHF. The CDR3 DNA is TGTGCCAGCAGCCGAGGACAGAACAATCAGCCCCAGCATTTT.

This chain links TRBV6-5 with TRBJ1-5; a weak D match, TRBD1 (5 bases). The germline V and J ends were trimmed by 5 bases and 6 bases, with 14 bases remaining between them. This CDR3 spans 14 amino acids. Germline CDR1 MNHEY, CDR2 SVGAGI. The CDR3 here is CASSESGGGQPQHF. The CDR3 bases are TGTGCCAGCAGTGAGTCCGGGGGTGGTCAGCCCCAGCATTTT.

V gene TRBV5-4 combines with J gene TRBJ2-3; maybe TRBD2 (6 bases). The CDR3 has 14 amino acids. The germline CDR1 and CDR2 sequences are SGHNT and YYREEE (reference sequence). V was shortened by 5 bases and J by 4 bases, with 14 bases between the two germline ends. The CDR3 DNA sequence: TGTGCCAGCAGACTAGCCCAATACCCAGATACGCAGTATTTT. Translation: CASRLAQYPDTQYF.

The chain links TRBV5-1 to TRBJ2-1; 15 bases match TRBD2. V was pared by 1 base and J by 6 bases, with 5 bases of the junction left unmatched. The germline V gene has CDR1 SGHRS and CDR2 YFSETQ. This CDR3 has 17 amino acids. CDR3 region: CASSLSGLAGGPNEQFF. CDR3 coding DNA: TGCGCCAGCAGCTTGTCCGGACTAGCGGGAGGGCCCAATGAGCAGTTCTTC.

CDR3: CASRTIEGAQETQYF. The CDR3, as DNA: TGTGCCAGTAGAACGATCGAGGGGGCCCAAGAGACCCAGTACTTC. This chain joins TRBV19 and TRBJ2-5, with 7 positions matching TRBD1. The CDR3 covers 15 residues. J was trimmed by 1 base and V by 6 bases; bases with no gene match: 8. The germline CDR1 and CDR2 sequences are LNHDA and SQIVND (reference sequence). Based on the CDR3 plus reference TRBV19 and TRBJ2-5, the full variable domain is DGGITQSPKYLFRKEGQNVTLSCEQNLNHDAMYWYRQDPGQGLRLIYYSQIVNDFQKGDIAEGYSVSREKKESFPLTVTSAQKNPTAFYLCASRTIEGAQETQYFGPGTRLLVL.

The rearrangement links TRBV4-1 to TRBJ2-7; 11 bases map to TRBD2. Germline CDR1 reads MGHRA; CDR2 reads YSYEKL. Germline trimming cut 0 bases from V and 2 bases from J; bases unmatched to any gene: 6. The CDR3 spans 17 residues. This CDR3 reads CASSQEPSGGIPYEQYF. Written as DNA, the CDR3 is TGCGCCAGCAGCCAAGAGCCTAGCGGGGGGATTCCCTACGAGCAGTACTTC.

This rearrangement joins TRBV19 to TRBJ1-2; 9 nucleotides match TRBD1. CDR1 LNHDA and CDR2 SQIVND come from the germline V gene (reference sequence). J was trimmed by 3 bases and V by 7 bases; bases with no gene match: 6. CDR3 length equals 14 residues. CDR3 loop: CASNNRGLDYGYTF. The CDR3 nucleotides are TGTGCCAGTAATAACAGGGGGCTTGACTATGGCTACACCTTC.

J is TRBJ1-1 and V is TRBV29-1; TRBD1 matches at 9 bases. With 6 bases clipped from V and 0 bases from J, the junction kept 5 bases outside the gene matches. The V gene's germline CDR1 is SQVTM and CDR2 ANQGSEA. The CDR3 totals 14 residues. The chain's CDR3 is CSVTGGRLNTEAFF. CDR3 sequence (DNA): TGCAGCGTCACAGGGGGCAGGCTGAACACTGAAGCTTTCTTT.

In this sample, this clone turned up once. V is TRBV5-4 and J is TRBJ2-3; 7 bases agree with TRBD2. The ends lost 5 bases at V and 2 bases at J; junction bases unmatched: 5. The CDR3 has 14 amino acids. Germline values: CDR1 SGHNT, CDR2 YYREEE (reference sequence). CDR3 sequence (DNA): TGTGCCAGCAGGCGGGACTACGACACAGATACGCAGTATTTT. Its protein product is CASRRDYDTDTQYF.

The CDR3 spells CASSLTRTDNEQFF. In DNA form, the CDR3 reads TGCGCCAGCAGCTTGACAAGGACAGACAATGAGCAGTTCTTC. The chain uses TRBV5-1 and TRBJ2-1, with a possible D match to TRBD1 (6 bases). The CDR3 covers 14 residues. The V gene lost 1 base and the J gene lost 5 bases, with 10 bases spanning the gap. Germline loops: CDR1 SGHRS, CDR2 YFSETQ.

V is TRBV30 and J is TRBJ2-3; tentative D call: TRBD1 (5 bases). The CDR3 has 14 amino acids. Per the germline V gene, CDR1 is GTSNPN and CDR2 is SVGIG (reference sequence). The V end lost 4 bases, the J end lost 4 bases, and 15 bases lay between the germline ends. The CDR3 DNA reads TGTGCCTGGACTGGGTACTTAGGGGCAGATACGCAGTATTTT. Its protein is CAWTGYLGADTQYF. Using reference TRBV30 and TRBJ2-3 for the parts outside the CDR3, the full variable domain is SQTIHQWPATLVQPVGSPLSLECTVEGTSNPNLYWYRQAAGRGLQLLFYSVGIGQISSEVPQNLSASRPQDRQFILSSKKLLLSDSGFYLCAWTGYLGADTQYFGPGTRLTVL.

This chain links TRBV7-8 with TRBJ2-5; 7 nucleotides line up with TRBD2. The end of the DNA is better explained by TRBJ2-7, so the J call may be wrong. Per the germline V gene, CDR1 is SGHVS and CDR2 is FQNEAQ. The length of the CDR3 is 15 residues. The CDR3 here is CASSLGGGGGYEQYF. CDR3 bases: TGTGCCAGCAGCTTAGGGGGGGGTGGAGGGTACGAGCAGTACTTC.

The chain combines TRBV6-1 with TRBJ2-3; D not resolved. This CDR3 has 11 residues. Trimming removed 4 bases from V and 6 bases from J, with 5 bases in between. CDR1 MNHNS and CDR2 SASEGT come from the germline V gene. This chain's CDR3 is CASSGLDTQYF. The CDR3 nucleotides read TGTGCCAGCAGTGGACTGGATACGCAGTATTTT.

This chain connects TRBV5-1 to TRBJ2-3; 13 bases match TRBD2. The CDR3 spans 15 residues. J gave up 5 bases and V 4 bases, and 4 bases lay outside the gene matches. Germline-derived CDR1 and CDR2 are SGHRS and YFSETQ. The CDR3 loop reads CASSPWTSGGDTQYF. The CDR3 coding sequence is TGCGCCAGCAGCCCGTGGACTAGCGGGGGAGATACGCAGTATTTT.

This clone has only one observation. The rearrangement uses TRBV6-4 and TRBJ1-5, with a tentative D call TRBD1 (5 bases). Germline-derived CDR1 and CDR2 are MRHNA and SNTAGT. V lost 3 bases to trimming and J lost 7 bases, with 13 bases between them. The CDR3 totals 14 residues. In DNA form, the CDR3 reads TGTGCCAGCAGTGAGCAGGGTGAAGGCCAGCCCCAGCATTTT. It is translated as CASSEQGEGQPQHF.

This rearrangement joins TRBV2 to TRBJ1-4; tentatively, D is TRBD1 (6 bases). The V gene lost 6 bases and the J gene lost 2 bases, with 7 bases spanning the gap. This CDR3 region has 13 residues. Germline CDR1 and CDR2: SNHLY and FYNNEI. Here the CDR3 reads CASRTGTNEKLFF. In DNA form, the CDR3 reads TGTGCCAGCAGAACAGGGACTAATGAAAAACTGTTTTTT.

The V call is TRBV5-4, the J call TRBJ2-5; D may be TRBD1 (6 bases). The germline CDR1 and CDR2 sequences are SGHNT and YYREEE (reference sequence). CDR3 size: 14 residues. The V end was cut by 4 bases, the J end by 7 bases, with 17 bases between. CDR3 sequence reads: CASSNTDSPWTQYF. The DNA of the CDR3 is TGTGCCAGCAGCAATACGGACAGTCCGTGGACCCAGTACTTC.